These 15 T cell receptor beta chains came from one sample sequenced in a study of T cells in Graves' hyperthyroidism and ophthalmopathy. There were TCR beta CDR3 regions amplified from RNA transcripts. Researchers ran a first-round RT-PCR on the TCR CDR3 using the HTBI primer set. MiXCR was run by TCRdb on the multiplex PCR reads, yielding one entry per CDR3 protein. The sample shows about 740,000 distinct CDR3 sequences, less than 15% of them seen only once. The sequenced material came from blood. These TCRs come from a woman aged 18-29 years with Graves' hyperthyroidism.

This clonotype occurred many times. The CDR3 loop is CSACPGTSGRSSYNEQFF. CDR3 bases: TGCAGTGCTTGTCCAGGGACTAGCGGGAGGAGCTCCTACAATGAGCAGTTCTTC. The chain uses TRBV20-1 and TRBJ2-1, with 15 bases fitting TRBD2. Germline V gene sequence: CDR1 DFQATT, CDR2 SNEGSKA (reference sequence). The CDR3 runs 18 residues. The J segment lost 0 bases and the V segment lost 5 bases, leaving 8 bases of the junction unmatched.

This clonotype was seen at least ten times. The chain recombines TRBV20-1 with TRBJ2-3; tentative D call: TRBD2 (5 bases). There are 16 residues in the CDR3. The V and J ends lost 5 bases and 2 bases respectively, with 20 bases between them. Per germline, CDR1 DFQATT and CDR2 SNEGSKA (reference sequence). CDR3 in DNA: TGCAGTGCTCGCGCGGTGGAGCGGTTTTTCACAGATACGCAGTATTTT. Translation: CSARAVERFFTDTQYF.

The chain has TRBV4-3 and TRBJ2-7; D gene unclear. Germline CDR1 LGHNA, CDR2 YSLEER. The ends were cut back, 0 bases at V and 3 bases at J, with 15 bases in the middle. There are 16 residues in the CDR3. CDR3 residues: CASSQDRAVGDYEQYF. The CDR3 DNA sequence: TGCGCCAGCAGCCAAGATCGGGCAGTGGGCGACTACGAGCAGTACTTC.

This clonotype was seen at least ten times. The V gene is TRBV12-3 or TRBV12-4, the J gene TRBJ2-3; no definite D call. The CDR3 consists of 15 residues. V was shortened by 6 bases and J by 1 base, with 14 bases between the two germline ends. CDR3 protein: CASSIRSTRTDTQYF. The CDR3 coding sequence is TGTGCCAGCAGCATCCGGTCAACTCGCACAGATACGCAGTATTTT.

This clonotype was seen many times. The CDR3 sequence is CASSLGPNNEQFF. The DNA for the CDR3 is TGTGCCAGCAGCTTAGGTCCAAACAATGAGCAGTTCTTC. The V and J genes are TRBV7-9 and TRBJ2-1, with unresolved D. V lost 1 base and J lost 5, with 6 bases in between. The CDR3 has 13 residues. Germline loops: CDR1 SEHNR, CDR2 FQNEAQ (reference sequence).

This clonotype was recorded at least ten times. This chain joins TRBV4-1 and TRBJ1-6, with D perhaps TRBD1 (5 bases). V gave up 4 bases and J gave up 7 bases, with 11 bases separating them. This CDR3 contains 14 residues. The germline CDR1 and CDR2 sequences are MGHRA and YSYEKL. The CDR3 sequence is CASSRDSGNSPLHF. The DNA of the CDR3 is TGCGCCAGCAGCCGAGACAGTGGGAATTCACCCCTCCACTTT.

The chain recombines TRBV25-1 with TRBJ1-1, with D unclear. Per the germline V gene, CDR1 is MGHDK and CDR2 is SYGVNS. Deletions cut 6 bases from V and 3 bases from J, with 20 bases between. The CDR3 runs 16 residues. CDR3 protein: CASSPARQVQDTEAFF. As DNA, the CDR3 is TGTGCCAGCAGCCCCGCCCGCCAAGTCCAGGACACTGAAGCTTTCTTT.

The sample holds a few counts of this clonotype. CDR3 in DNA: TGTGCCAGTAGTATACTAGCGGCCGGAAGCTCCTACAATGAGCAGTTCTTC. It yields the protein CASSILAAGSSYNEQFF. This rearrangement joins TRBV19 to TRBJ2-1; 7 bases fit TRBD2. The V segment lost 2 bases and the J segment 0 bases; nucleotides outside the gene matches: 7. This CDR3 has 17 amino acids. CDR1 is LNHDA and CDR2 is SQIVND in the germline V gene (reference sequence).

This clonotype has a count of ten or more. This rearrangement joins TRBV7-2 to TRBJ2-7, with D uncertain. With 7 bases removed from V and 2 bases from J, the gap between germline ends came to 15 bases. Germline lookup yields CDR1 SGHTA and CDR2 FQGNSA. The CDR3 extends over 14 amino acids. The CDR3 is CASTETLRPYEQYF. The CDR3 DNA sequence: TGTGCCAGCACCGAGACCCTTCGGCCCTACGAGCAGTACTTC.

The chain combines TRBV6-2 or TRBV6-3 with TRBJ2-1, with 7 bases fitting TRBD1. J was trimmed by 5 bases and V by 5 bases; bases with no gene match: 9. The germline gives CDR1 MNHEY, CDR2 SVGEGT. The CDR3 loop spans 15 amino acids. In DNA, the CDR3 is TGTGCCAGCAGTGACACGGGACAGAAAAACAATGAGCAGTTCTTC. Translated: CASSDTGQKNNEQFF.

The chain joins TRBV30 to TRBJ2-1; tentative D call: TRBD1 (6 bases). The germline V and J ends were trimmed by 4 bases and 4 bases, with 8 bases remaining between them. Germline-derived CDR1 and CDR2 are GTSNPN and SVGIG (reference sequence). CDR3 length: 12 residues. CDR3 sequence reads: CAWTGAYNEQFF. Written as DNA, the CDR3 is TGTGCCTGGACAGGGGCGTACAATGAGCAGTTCTTC. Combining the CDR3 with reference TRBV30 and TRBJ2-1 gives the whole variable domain SQTIHQWPATLVQPVGSPLSLECTVEGTSNPNLYWYRQAAGRGLQLLFYSVGIGQISSEVPQNLSASRPQDRQFILSSKKLLLSDSGFYLCAWTGAYNEQFFGPGTRLTVL.

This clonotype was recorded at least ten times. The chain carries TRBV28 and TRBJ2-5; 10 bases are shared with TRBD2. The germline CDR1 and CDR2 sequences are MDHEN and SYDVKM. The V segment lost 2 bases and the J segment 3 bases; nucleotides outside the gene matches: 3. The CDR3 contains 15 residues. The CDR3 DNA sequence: TGTGCCAGCAGTTTACCAGCGGGAGGGGAAGAGACCCAGTACTTC. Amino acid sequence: CASSLPAGGEETQYF.

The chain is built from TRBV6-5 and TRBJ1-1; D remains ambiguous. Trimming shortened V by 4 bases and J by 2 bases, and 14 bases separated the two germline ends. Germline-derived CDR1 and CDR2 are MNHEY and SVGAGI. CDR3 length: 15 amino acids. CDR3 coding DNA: TGTGCCAGCAGTTCCGCCCGAGTGATAAACACTGAAGCTTTCTTT. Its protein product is CASSSARVINTEAFF.

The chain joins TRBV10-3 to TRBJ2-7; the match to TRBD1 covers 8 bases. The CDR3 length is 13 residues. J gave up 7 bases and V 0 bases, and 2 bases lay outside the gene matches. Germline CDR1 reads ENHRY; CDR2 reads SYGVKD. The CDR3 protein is CAISESQGDEQYF. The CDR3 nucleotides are TGTGCCATCAGTGAGTCACAGGGGGATGAGCAGTACTTC.

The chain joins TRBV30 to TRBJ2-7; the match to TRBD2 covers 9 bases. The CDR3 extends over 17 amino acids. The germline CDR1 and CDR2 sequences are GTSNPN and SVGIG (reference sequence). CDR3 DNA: TGTGCGTGGCACCGGACCAGAACTAGCGGGTCAACCTACGAGCAGTACTTC. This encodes CAWHRTRTSGSTYEQYF.